Reported below is one TCR beta chain. Per the study methods: Researchers report that nucleated cell counts were estimated from reference gene primer amplification. This table comes from immunoSEQ multiplex PCR, and its TCRdb copy is limited to in-frame clones, with some not included. V, J and clone size were drawn from that table, and D and trimming were deduced from the DNA. The sample lists 120,000 or so clones, about 85% occurring once. These data belong to a study of blood T cell repertoires in COVID-19. On the study more broadly: The United States, Italy and Spain provided the acute and convalescent COVID-19 samples. T cells, B-cell-depleted T cells, or PBMCs supplied cDNA or gDNA.

Unmatched junction bases numbered 11, after V lost 5 bases and J lost 2 bases. This CDR3 region has 17 residues. The V gene's germline CDR1 is SGHTA and CDR2 FQGNSA. The receptor comes from a human donor in a cohort sampled during active COVID-19. What was sequenced was peripheral blood. This sequence joins TRBV7-2 and TRBJ2-5, with 10 bases identical to TRBD2. Here the CDR3 DNA reads TGTGCCAGCAGCCTATGGGGACTAGCGCGATCTCAAGAGACCCAGTACTTC. This translates into CASSLWGLARSQETQYF.